Here is one TCR beta chain with its context. The CDR3 is 18 amino acids. CDR1 SGHDT and CDR2 YYEEEE come from the germline V gene. The junction had 12 bases not matched to a gene; V was cut back by 4 bases and J by 2 bases. The sample is drawn from a study of cytomegalovirus exposure and HLA in healthy donors. The PCR employed 60 Vbeta primers together with 13 Jbeta primers. Assay: immunoSEQ multiplex PCR; the TCRdb copy retains only in-frame clones and omits some. The sample contains around 40,000 clones, around two thirds of which appear only once. This TCR came from a human donor in good health. This chain connects TRBV5-6 to TRBJ2-7, with 13 bases that match TRBD2. The sample comprised PBMCs. CDR3 sequence reads: CASSRRLAGGSPAYEQYF. In DNA, the CDR3 is TGTGCCAGCAGCCGCCGACTAGCGGGGGGCTCCCCTGCCTACGAGCAGTACTTC.